The text below deals with one T cell receptor beta chain. The repertoire was sequenced with immunoSEQ multiplex PCR; TCRdb's copy has only in-frame clones and lacks some. The repertoire holds about 240,000 clones, with about 82% as singletons. The CDR3 has 13 residues. V was clipped by 3 bases and J by 6 bases, with 11 bases between them. From germline, CDR1 is MDHEN and CDR2 SYDVKM. The data stem from a study of blood T cell repertoires in COVID-19. The sequence came from a man older than 75 with acute or convalescent COVID-19. The material sequenced was peripheral blood. The genes are TRBV28 and TRBJ1-2, with D possibly TRBD1 on 5 matching bases. The CDR3 nucleotides read TGTGCCAGCAGTTTGGGGCAGACCCATGGCTACACCTTC. Translating gives CASSLGQTHGYTF.